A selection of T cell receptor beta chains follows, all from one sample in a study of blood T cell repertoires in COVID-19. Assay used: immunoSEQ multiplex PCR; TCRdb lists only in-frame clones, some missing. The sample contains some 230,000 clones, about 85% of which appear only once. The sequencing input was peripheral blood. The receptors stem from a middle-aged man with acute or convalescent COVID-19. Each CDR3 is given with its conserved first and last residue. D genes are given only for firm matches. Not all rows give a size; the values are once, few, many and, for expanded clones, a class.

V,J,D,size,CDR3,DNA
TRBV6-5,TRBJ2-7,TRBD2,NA,CASSYTLAGGPYEQYF,TGTGCCAGCAGTTACACCCTAGCGGGGGGGCCTTACGAGCAGTACTTC
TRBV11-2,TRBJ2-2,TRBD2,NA,CASSSSGGNTGELFF,TGTGCCAGCAGCTCTAGCGGGGGGAACACCGGGGAGCTGTTTTTT
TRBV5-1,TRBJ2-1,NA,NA,CASSFGGGQYNEQFF,TGCGCCAGCAGCTTTGGGGGCGGGCAGTACAATGAGCAGTTCTTC
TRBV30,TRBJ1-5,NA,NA,CAWSDTNNQPQHF,TGTGCCTGGAGTGACACCAACAATCAGCCCCAGCATTTT
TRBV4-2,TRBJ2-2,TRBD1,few,CASSQDMGRGLGTGELFF,TGTGCCAGCAGCCAAGATATGGGCAGGGGGCTGGGCACCGGGGAGCTGTTTTTT
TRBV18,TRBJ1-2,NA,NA,CASSPDDRSYGYTF,TGTGCCAGCTCACCGGACGACAGGAGCTATGGCTACACCTTC
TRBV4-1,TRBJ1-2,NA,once,CASSQDIGGPGVF,TGCGCCAGCAGCCAAGATATCGGAGGACCAGGAGTATTC
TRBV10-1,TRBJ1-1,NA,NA,CASRLDGETEAFF,TGCGCCAGCAGGCTGGATGGAGAAACTGAAGCTTTCTTT
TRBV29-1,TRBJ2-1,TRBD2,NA,CSVRGTSGGVNEQFF,TGCAGCGTTAGAGGGACTAGCGGGGGGGTAAATGAGCAGTTCTTC
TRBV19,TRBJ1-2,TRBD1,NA,CASSIMTGGTGYTF,TGTGCCAGTAGTATCATGACAGGGGGCACTGGCTACACCTTC
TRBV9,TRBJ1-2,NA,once,CASSPTGEYGYTF,TGTGCCAGCAGCCCGACAGGAGAGTATGGCTACACCTTC
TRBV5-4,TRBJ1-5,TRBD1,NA,CATGVGGQAFNQPQHF,TGTGCCACCGGGGTAGGCGGACAGGCCTTCAATCAGCCCCAGCATTTT
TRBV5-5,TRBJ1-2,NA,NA,CASSGYRTEAYGYTF,TGTGCCAGCAGCGGTTATCGGACGGAGGCTTATGGCTACACCTTC
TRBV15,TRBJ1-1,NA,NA,CATSIGGAVSEAFF,TGTGCCACCAGCATTGGAGGGGCTGTCTCTGAAGCTTTCTTT
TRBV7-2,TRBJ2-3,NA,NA,CASSSREADTQYF,TGTGCCAGCAGCTCCCGTGAGGCAGATACGCAGTATTTT
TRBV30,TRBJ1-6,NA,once,CAWDKNSPLHF,TGTGCCTGGGATAAAAATTCACCCCTCCACTTT
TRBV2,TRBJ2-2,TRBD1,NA,CASSWDRTGPNTGELFF,TGTGCCAGCAGTTGGGACCGGACAGGCCCTAACACCGGGGAGCTGTTTTTT
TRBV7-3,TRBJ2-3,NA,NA,CASSLQGPSTDTQYF,TGTGCCAGCAGCCTCCAGGGGCCTAGCACAGATACGCAGTATTTT
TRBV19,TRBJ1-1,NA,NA,CASSKQVRSLNTEAFF,TGTGCCAGTAGTAAGCAGGTGCGTTCTTTGAACACTGAAGCTTTCTTT
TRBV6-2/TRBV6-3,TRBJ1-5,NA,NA,CASSLRAVGQTNQPQHF,TGTGCCAGCAGTCTCAGAGCGGTGGGTCAGACCAATCAGCCCCAGCATTTT
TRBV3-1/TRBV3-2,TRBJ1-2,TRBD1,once,CASSHGRTGESNYGYTF,TGTGCCAGCAGCCATGGGAGGACAGGGGAATCTAACTATGGCTACACCTTC
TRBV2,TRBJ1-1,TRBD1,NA,CASRNRGLYTEAFF,TGTGCCAGCAGGAACAGGGGGTTGTACACTGAAGCTTTCTTT
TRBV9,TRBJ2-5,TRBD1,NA,CASSDDRTGVETQYF,TGTGCCAGCAGCGACGACCGGACAGGGGTGGAGACCCAGTACTTC
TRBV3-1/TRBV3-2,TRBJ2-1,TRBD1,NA,CASSHDIKKGQGSNEQFF,TGTGCCAGCAGCCACGATATCAAAAAGGGACAGGGCTCAAATGAGCAGTTCTTC
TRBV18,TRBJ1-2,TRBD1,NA,CASSRQGEYGYTF,TGTGCCAGCTCACGACAGGGAGAATATGGCTACACCTTC
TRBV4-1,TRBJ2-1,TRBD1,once,CASSIGGTGVYNEQFF,TGCGCCAGCAGCATCGGGGGGACAGGGGTATACAATGAGCAGTTCTTC
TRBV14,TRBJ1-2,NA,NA,CASSQDGRHYGYTF,TGTGCCAGCAGCCAAGATGGCAGGCACTATGGCTACACCTTC
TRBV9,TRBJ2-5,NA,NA,CASSVAGRTSLLETQYF,TGTGCCAGCAGCGTAGCCGGCAGGACTTCCCTTTTGGAGACCCAGTACTTC
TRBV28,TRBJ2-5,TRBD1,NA,CASSLSSGGETQYF,TGTGCCAGCAGTTTGTCCTCAGGGGGAGAGACCCAGTACTTC
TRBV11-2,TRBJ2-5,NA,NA,CASSLNSQALQETQYF,TGTGCCAGCAGCTTAAATTCCCAGGCCTTACAAGAGACCCAGTACTTC
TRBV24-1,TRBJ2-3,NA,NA,CATSDTYTDTQYF,TGTGCCACCAGTGATACCTATACAGATACGCAGTATTTT
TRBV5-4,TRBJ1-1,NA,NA,CASSASPGGDLNTEAFF,TGTGCCAGCAGCGCGTCCCCTGGGGGCGATTTGAACACTGAAGCTTTCTTT
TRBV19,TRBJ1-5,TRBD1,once,CASSPQDRGNNQPQHF,TGTGCCAGTAGTCCGCAAGACAGGGGGAACAATCAGCCCCAGCATTTT
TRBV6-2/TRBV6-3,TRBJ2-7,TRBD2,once,CASTPGGRNSYEQYF,TGTGCCAGCACCCCGGGGGGACGCAACTCCTACGAGCAGTACTTC
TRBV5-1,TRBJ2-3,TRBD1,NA,CASSLDRGHTDTQYF,TGCGCCAGCAGCTTGGACAGGGGGCACACAGATACGCAGTATTTT
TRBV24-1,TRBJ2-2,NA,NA,CATSDTLRVETGELFF,TGTGCCACCAGTGATACTCTCAGGGTCGAGACCGGGGAGCTGTTTTTT
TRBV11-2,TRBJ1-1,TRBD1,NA,CASSPTGQALEAFF,TGTGCCAGCAGCCCGACCGGACAGGCCCTTGAAGCTTTCTTT
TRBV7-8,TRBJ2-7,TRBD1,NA,CASSLDGTVSYEQYF,TGTGCCAGCAGCTTAGACGGGACAGTCTCCTACGAGCAGTACTTC
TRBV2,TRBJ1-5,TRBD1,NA,CASSAGTASNQPQHF,TGTGCCAGCAGTGCTGGGACAGCTAGCAATCAGCCCCAGCATTTT
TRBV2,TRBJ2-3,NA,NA,CASNRGAGDTQYF,TGTGCCAGCAATCGGGGGGCAGGAGATACGCAGTATTTT
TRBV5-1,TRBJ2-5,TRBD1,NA,CASSAPTGGVETQYF,TGCGCCAGCAGCGCCCCAACAGGGGGCGTGGAGACCCAGTACTTC
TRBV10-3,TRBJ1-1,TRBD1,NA,CAISEGQGAGNTEAFF,TGTGCCATCAGTGAGGGACAGGGGGCTGGGAACACTGAAGCTTTCTTT
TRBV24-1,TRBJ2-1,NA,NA,CATSDLRGSSYNEQFF,TGTGCCACCAGTGATTTAAGGGGGAGCTCCTACAATGAGCAGTTCTTC